These 12 T cell receptor beta chains originate from one sample sequenced in a study of blood T cell repertoires in COVID-19. The table came from immunoSEQ multiplex PCR; TCRdb's copy has only in-frame clones and leaves some out. This table holds roughly 150,000 clones, around 84% found once. The sample comprised PBMCs or T cells enriched from blood (not recorded which). All receptors derive from a man over 45 who had recovered from COVID-19.

The chain has TRBV7-8 and TRBJ1-3; TRBD1 might be the D (6 bases). CDR1 and CDR2 (germline): SGHVS, FQNEAQ. Trimming removed 1 base at V and 3 bases at J, with 16 bases between. The CDR3 spans 17 residues. The CDR3 nucleotides are TGTGCCAGCAGCTTAGTATCACAGGGTTCGGTTGGAAACACCATATATTTT. This encodes CASSLVSQGSVGNTIYF.

This chain uses TRBV24-1 with TRBJ2-2; 10 nucleotides align to TRBD2. Germline CDR1 KGHDR, CDR2 SFDVKD. Trimming at V came to 3 bases and at J to 6 bases, leaving 3 bases not matched to a gene. The CDR3 has 15 residues. CDR3: CATSDRLAGPGELFF. The CDR3 DNA reads TGTGCCACCAGTGATCGACTAGCGGGTCCCGGGGAGCTGTTTTTT.

The rearrangement uses TRBV5-1 and TRBJ1-3, with TRBD1 matching 7 bases. There are 16 residues in the CDR3. Germline loops: CDR1 SGHRS, CDR2 YFSETQ. The V segment lost 2 bases and the J segment 2 bases; nucleotides outside the gene matches: 7. The DNA of the CDR3 is TGCGCCAGCAGCTTTGGAGGGGGCGGACCTGGAAACACCATATATTTT. Amino acids: CASSFGGGGPGNTIYF.

The V and J genes are TRBV3-1 (or the pseudogene TRBV3-2) and TRBJ1-4; maybe TRBD1 (5 bases). From germline, CDR1 is LGHDT and CDR2 YNNKEL (reference sequence). Trimming shortened V by 4 bases and J by 13 bases, and 13 bases separated the two germline ends. The CDR3 loop spans 12 amino acids. The CDR3 nucleotides read TGTGCCAGCAGCCTGAGACCGGGGGGACTGTTTTTT. Translation: CASSLRPGGLFF.

The chain links TRBV5-1 to TRBJ2-2, with D tentatively TRBD2 (6 bases). The CDR3 runs to 13 residues. CDR1 SGHRS and CDR2 YFSETQ come from the germline V gene. V lost 5 bases to trimming and J lost 7 bases, with 12 bases between them. CDR3 nucleotide sequence: TGCGCCAGCAGTCGGGAGATCATCGGGGAGCTGTTTTTT. Amino acid sequence: CASSREIIGELFF.

This chain links TRBV11-3 with TRBJ2-5, with no clear D. CDR3 size: 12 residues. In germline, CDR1 is SGHNT, CDR2 YENEEA. The V end was cut by 5 bases, the J end by 5 bases, with 9 bases between. The CDR3 loop is CASSARGETQYF. Written as DNA, the CDR3 is TGTGCCAGCAGCGCCCGCGGTGAGACCCAGTACTTC.

The V call is TRBV5-1, the J call TRBJ2-1, with 10 bases identical to TRBD2. The CDR3 loop spans 16 amino acids. V trimming: 4 bases; J trimming: 4 bases; junction bases outside the gene matches: 8. Germline V gene data show CDR1 as SGHRS and CDR2 as YFSETQ. CDR3 bases: TGCGCCAGCAGCCCATTTAGCGGGGGGTTTTACAATGAGCAGTTCTTC. This translates into CASSPFSGGFYNEQFF.

V usage is TRBV7-6 and J usage is TRBJ1-6; 7 bases are a match to TRBD1. The CDR3 has 14 amino acids. Germline CDR1 is SGHVS and CDR2 is FNYEAQ. Trimming removed 5 bases from V and 6 bases from J; junction bases left unmatched: 4. CDR3 residues: CASSQDRVNSPLHF. The CDR3 DNA is TGTGCCAGCAGCCAAGACAGGGTTAATTCACCCCTCCACTTT.

The chain is built from TRBV19 and TRBJ1-1; D gene uncertain. CDR3 length: 12 residues. Germline V gene lookup returns CDR1 LNHDA and CDR2 SQIVND (reference sequence). The V end lost 6 bases, the J end lost 7 bases, and 12 bases lay between the germline ends. The CDR3 reads CASSQTPFEAFF. The CDR3 DNA follows: TGTGCCAGTAGCCAGACACCTTTTGAAGCTTTCTTT.

The CDR3 is CASSGGLAGAYEQYF. CDR3 DNA: TGTGCCAGCAGCGGGGGACTAGCGGGTGCCTACGAGCAGTACTTC. V is TRBV5-4 and J is TRBJ2-7, with 12 bases lining up with TRBD2. The V gene's germline CDR1 is SGHNT and CDR2 YYREEE (reference sequence). V dropped 4 bases and J dropped 2; count of bases not matched to a gene: 4. This CDR3 region has 15 residues.

V gene TRBV5-4 combines with J gene TRBJ2-3; 10 bases agree with TRBD2. The CDR3 runs 14 residues. Per germline, CDR1 SGHNT and CDR2 YYREEE (reference sequence). J was trimmed by 5 bases and V by 4 bases; bases with no gene match: 4. CDR3 nucleotide sequence: TGTGCCAGCAGCCCAGGACTAGCGGTAGATACGCAGTATTTT. Encoded protein: CASSPGLAVDTQYF.

The chain has TRBV9 and TRBJ2-7; D is possibly TRBD2 (5 bases). The germline V and J ends were trimmed by 1 base and 2 bases, with 16 bases remaining between them. This CDR3 is built from 16 residues. Germline CDR1 and CDR2: SGDLS and YYNGEE. DNA of the CDR3: TGTGCCAGCAGCGTAAATCCGTCGAGGGCGACCTACGAGCAGTACTTC. Amino acid sequence: CASSVNPSRATYEQYF.